This TCR beta chain was recovered during a study of T cell responses to AZD1222 COVID-19 vaccine. V lost 0 bases to trimming and J lost 8 bases; unmatched junction nucleotides: 6. Looked up from germline, CDR1 is SGHRS and CDR2 is YFSETQ. This CDR3 has 15 residues. Generated by immunoSEQ multiplex PCR, the TCRdb table keeps only in-frame clones and is missing some. The top ten clones hold around 3.2% of a sample with about 150,000 clones, 88% of them seen once. This chain connects TRBV5-1 to TRBJ1-4, with 8 bases fitting TRBD1. This TCR derives from an adult in good health. The sample here was peripheral blood, taken on day 0 of AZD1222 vaccination. The CDR3 is CASSLAQGAGEKLFF. CDR3 bases: TGCGCCAGCAGCTTGGCCCAGGGGGCTGGAGAAAAACTGTTTTTT.